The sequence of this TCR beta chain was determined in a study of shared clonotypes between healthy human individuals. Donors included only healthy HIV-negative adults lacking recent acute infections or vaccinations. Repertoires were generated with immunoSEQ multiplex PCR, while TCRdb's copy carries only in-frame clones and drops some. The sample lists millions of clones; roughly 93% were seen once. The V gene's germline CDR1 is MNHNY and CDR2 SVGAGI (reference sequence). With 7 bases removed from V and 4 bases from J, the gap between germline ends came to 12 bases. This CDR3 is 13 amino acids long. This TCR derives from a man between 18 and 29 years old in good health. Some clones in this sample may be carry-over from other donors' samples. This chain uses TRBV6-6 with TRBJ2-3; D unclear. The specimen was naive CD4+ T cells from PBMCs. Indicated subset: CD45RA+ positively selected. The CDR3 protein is CASTQAGPDTQYF. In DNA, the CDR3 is TGTGCCAGCACCCAGGCAGGCCCAGATACGCAGTATTTT.